This TCR beta chain came from a study of identical twins. Addition of a universal primer site occurred through template switching, and cDNA carried unique molecular identifiers. TCRdb redid the calling of the 5' RACE reads with MiXCR, one entry per CDR3 protein. The sample contains roughly 630,000 distinct CDR3 sequences, 7.1% of which appear only once. In its sample, this clonotype was seen a few times. Deletions cut 6 bases from V and 5 bases from J, with 14 bases between. The CDR3 length is 13 residues. This same sample was also taken into another study, of yellow fever vaccine responses in identical twins. That report notes: Reported findings indicate that twins' vaccine T cell responses seemed partially convergent, partially personalized.

The TCR was taken from a woman younger than 35 in good health. The source material was PBMCs. This chain joins TRBV12-3 or TRBV12-4 and TRBJ2-7, with D perhaps matching TRBD1 (6 bases). The CDR3 region is CASSQASGDEQYF. Written as DNA, the CDR3 is TGTGCCAGCAGCCAGGCCTCAGGGGACGAGCAGTACTTC.